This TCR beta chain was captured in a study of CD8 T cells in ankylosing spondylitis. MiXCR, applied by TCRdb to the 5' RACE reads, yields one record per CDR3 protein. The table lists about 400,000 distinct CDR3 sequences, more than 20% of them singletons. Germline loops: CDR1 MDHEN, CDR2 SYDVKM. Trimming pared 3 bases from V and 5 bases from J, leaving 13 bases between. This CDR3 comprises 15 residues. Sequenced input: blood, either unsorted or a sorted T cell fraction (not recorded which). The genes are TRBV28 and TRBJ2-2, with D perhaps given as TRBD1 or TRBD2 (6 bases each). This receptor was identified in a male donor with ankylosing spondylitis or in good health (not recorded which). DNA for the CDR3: TGTGCCAGCAGTTTTACGGGGGCGTGGACCGGGGAGCTGTTTTTT. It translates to CASSFTGAWTGELFF.